This T cell receptor (beta chain) was obtained from a study of PD-1 blockade in classical Hodgkin lymphoma. Germline CDR1 is MNHEY and CDR2 is SMNVEV (reference sequence). This CDR3 contains 13 residues. The V gene lost 2 bases and the J gene lost 3 bases, with 6 bases spanning the gap. Points on this clone: The antigen remains undetermined.

The time point denotes: cycle 4 day 1 (C4D1), after around six weeks of nivolumab. Brentuximab vedotin exposure varied, and every patient relapsed after autologous stem cell transplantation. Sequencing was performed with immunoSEQ multiplex PCR; in TCRdb, only in-frame clones are kept and a portion is missing. The data show about 41,000 clones, roughly two thirds seen once. Study conclusions and caveats: Reasons behind the repertoire differences stay unclear, perhaps disease activity or earlier therapy.

The V call is TRBV27, the J call TRBJ2-3; D gene uncertain. Here the sequenced sample was peripheral blood mononuclear cells (PBMCs), taken before the fourth cycle of nivolumab. The clonotype comes from a human donor with classical Hodgkin lymphoma. CDR3 protein: CASSLIVTDTQYF. The CDR3 bases are TGTGCCAGCAGTTTAATAGTGACAGATACGCAGTATTTT.